This T cell receptor (beta chain) is drawn from a study of blood T cell repertoires in COVID-19 (dated by TCRdb to 2020 to 2022). General notes on the study: Samples from collaborators originated in the United States, Italy and Spain and spanned both the acute and convalescent phases of COVID-19. The material from the prospective study consisted of cDNA or gDNA derived from T cells, B-cell-depleted T cells, or PBMCs. The dataset comprised deeply sampled blood TCRbeta repertoires from subjects exposed to, actively infected with, or recovered from COVID-19. The repertoires were released in a freely available public database intended as a resource for research on the immune response to SARS-CoV-2. The samples were drawn from the first 160 participants of the ongoing ImmuneRACE study and from 950 to 1,500 subjects provided by 6 global collaborators. A de-identified subject ID, COVID-19 status, age in years and sex were almost always included in the sample metadata. Where available, HLA class I and class II types were obtained from metadata supplied by the sample provider rather than from assay-based typing.

General findings and caveats noted by the study authors: The amount of clinical and demographic metadata varied by source and participant and was provided uncurated.

Concerning this clone: What antigen it recognizes has not been identified. No base quality information exists; no much larger clone differs at one position.

The CDR3, cysteine through phenylalanine, is 14 amino acids long. The sequence is cut down to CDR3 DNA, 42 bases in frame from base 1. From the germline V gene (reference sequence), CDR1 is LNHDA and CDR2 is SQIVND. The V end gives up 9 bases and the J end 7 bases, leaving 9 bases in the junction not matched to a gene. TCRbeta CDR3 regions were amplified from genomic DNA using the immunoSEQ Assay, a bias-controlled multiplex PCR. For the original study's pipeline: Nucleated cell counts per sample were estimated from amplification of reference gene primers within the assay. Sequence reads were collapsed and filtered to measure the absolute abundance of every unique TCRbeta CDR3 rearrangement. For each sample, productive Simpson clonality was calculated as the square root of Simpson's diversity index over productive rearrangements. TCRdb re-hosts the immuneACCESS table, in-frame sequences only. Its copies lack some clones; in the studies checked, an unresolved V gene accounts for under half of them, and the cause for the rest is not known. That table furnishes V, J and clone size, whereas the DNA furnished D and trimming. Recorded for this sample are about 170,000 clones; 80% to 90% of them occurred a single time. Less than 3% of the sample is taken by the ten largest.

In Seattle, one collaborating source enrolled patients while the infection was active and tracked those patients longitudinally over the course of disease. The collaborating institutions used their own protocols to collect whole blood in K2EDTA tubes. Collaborator samples were shipped for TCRbeta analysis as frozen whole blood, isolated PBMCs, or DNA extracted from either sample type. This sequence uses TRBV19 and TRBJ2-5, and 12 junction bases match TRBD1. The sequence was obtained from an elderly woman with COVID-19, enrolled during active disease. What was sequenced was peripheral blood. The CDR3 loop reads CASSLGTGGVTQYF. The nucleotide sequence is TGTGCCAGCAGCCTTGGGACAGGGGGCGTGACCCAGTACTTC.